This TCR beta chain stems from a study of Ad26.COV2.S vaccination and SARS-CoV-2 variants (dated by TCRdb to the early 2020s). For the wider study: Donors in the vaccine arm were drawn from COV1001, a multicentre, randomized, double-blind, placebo-controlled phase I-IIa trial testing Ad26.COV2.S in healthy adults. Trial participants were randomized into five groups of five: low-dose or high-dose Ad26.COV2.S given once or twice, or placebo on both occasions. Ad26.COV2.S was administered intramuscularly at a dose of 5x10^10 or 1x10^11 viral particles, either as one shot or as two shots given 56 days apart. Sequencing of the TCRbeta repertoire served to evaluate the specificity and breadth of SARS-CoV-2-reactive T cell receptors following Ad26.COV2.S vaccination. A total of 32 samples were included in the TCR-sequenced set, comprising around 19 Ad26.COV2.S vaccine recipients, 5 placebo recipients and 8 SARS-CoV-2 convalescent individuals. Throughout the experiments and outcome assessment, investigators stayed blinded to trial group allocation.

Note on this clone: Its antigen remains unidentified. Base qualities are not recorded, but no much larger clone differs from it by a single base.

Germline trimming amounts to 0 bases on V and 5 bases on J, with 4 as the count of junction bases outside the gene matches. Via the germline V gene, CDR1 is SGDLS and CDR2 YYNGEE. The CDR3 starts with the cysteine, ends with the phenylalanine, and has 14 residues. Solely the CDR3 DNA is kept, with 42 bases framed from the first base. The immunoSEQ Assay was the method used to sequence TCRbeta CDR3 regions. After extraction, genomic DNA underwent amplification by bias-controlled multiplex PCR, followed by high-throughput sequencing. In the source study's methods: Collapsing and filtering of sequences were performed to quantify the absolute abundance of each unique TCRbeta CDR3 region. Usable DNA was measured by amplifying reference genes present in all nucleated cells, and TCRbeta template counts were normalized to that usable DNA to estimate T cell fraction. Repertoire TCRs were annotated as SARS-CoV-2-specific when V gene, CDR3 amino acid sequence and J gene were exactly matched to a known reactive TCR set. The reference SARS-CoV-2 TCR set was obtained from MIRA and was filtered for enrichment in COVID-19-positive ImmuneCODE repertoires, whereby public or cross-reactive TCRs were removed. Using the MIRA antigens, annotated TCRs were further analysed by specific ORF or by position within an ORF. Depth was the summed frequency of annotated unique rearrangements, while breadth was defined as annotated unique rearrangements over total unique productive rearrangements. Two-sided Wilcoxon rank-sum tests were used to compare TCR breadth between groups. TCRdb took over this immuneACCESS table, retaining in-frame rearrangements with V and J assigned. Such tables are incomplete; in checked studies, under half of the missing clones stem from an unresolved V gene, and the remainder is unexplained. D and trimming were read from the DNA, whereas the V and J calls and clone size are those reported in that table. For this sample there are some 290,000 clones; just under 85% appear just once. The ten largest clonotypes hold 2% to 2.5% of the sample.

General findings and caveats noted by the study authors: Vaccine and placebo recipients had comparable non-spike TCR breadth, which fits with the vaccine containing only spike. Spike-specific TCR breadth was higher in Ad26.COV2.S recipients than in placebo recipients (P = 0.0014). The authors noted that total T cell responses may have been underestimated by the TCR breadth and depth analyses. Substantial breadth of spike-specific CD8+ and CD4+ T cell responses was reported after vaccination. The study was not powered to compare responses between vaccine doses or regimens.

The treatment or condition label on this specimen signifies: around 19 received Ad26.COV2.S at low or high dose, single or two shots; about 5 received placebo; per-sample allocation not given. For vaccine and placebo recipients, repertoires were sequenced using samples collected on day 63 after the first injection. Between 29 July and 7 August 2020, Cohort 1b enrolled around 24 adults aged 18-55 years at one site in Boston, USA. Ad26.COV2.S was a replication-incompetent adenovirus type 26 vector that expressed a prefusion-stabilized SARS-CoV-2 spike protein derived from the original Wuhan strain. The sequence was collected from a person aged 18-65 years who received the Ad26.COV2.S COVID-19 vaccine or a placebo. Here the sequenced sample was peripheral blood, taken in a trial of Ad26.COV2.S vaccine versus placebo. This chain joins TRBV9 to TRBJ1-2, with 7 junctional bases fitting TRBD1. The DNA sequence is as follows: TGTGCCAGCAGCGTAGGAAACAGGGGATATGGCTACACCTTC. Its translation is CASSVGNRGYGYTF. Full variable domain (CDR3 extended with the reference TRBV9 and TRBJ1-2 proteins): DSGVTQTPKHLITATGQRVTLRCSPRSGDLSVYWYQQSLDQGLQFLIQYYNGEERAKGNILERFSAQQFPDLHSELNLSSLELGDSALYFCASSVGNRGYGYTFGSGTRLTVV.